The clone carrying this TCR beta chain was seen a handful of times. Its matching antigen is unknown. CDR1 and CDR2 from the germline V gene are SNHLY and FYNNEI. This CDR3 spans 14 amino acids. V was clipped by 3 bases and J by 5 bases, with 13 bases between them. TCRdb used MiXCR to reprocess the reads, holding one entry per CDR3 protein. The table has 800,000 to 950,000 distinct CDR3 sequences, roughly 33% seen once. This specimen belongs to a study of T cell repertoires in cytomegalovirus infection. Study-wide background: As its CMV epitopes, the study selected recently identified HLA-C-restricted and well-studied HLA-B-restricted targets. It was the public TCR beta signatures that indicated both CMV infection and matching HLA type. Study conclusions and caveats: People with CMV and the relevant HLA were identified by cumulative public TCR beta family frequency.

This TCR was recovered from a human donor in good health (CMV status not recorded). Some clones in this sample may be carry-over from other donors' samples. This sequence joins TRBV2 and TRBJ2-5; no clear D gene. This specimen was cultured CD8+ T cells from PBMCs, taken from culture after CMV antigen stimulation. The CDR3 is CASSDFVDEETQYF. Written as DNA, the CDR3 is TGTGCCAGCAGTGACTTTGTGGATGAGGAGACCCAGTACTTC.